These 7 T cell receptor beta chains originate from one sample sequenced in a study of blood T cell repertoires in COVID-19. Sequencing was performed with immunoSEQ multiplex PCR; in TCRdb, only in-frame clones are kept and a portion is missing. Seen here are some 170,000 clones, roughly four fifths observed once, and the top ten hold 11%. The sample consisted of peripheral blood. These receptors all come from a man aged 60 to 69 with active or convalescent COVID-19.

This sequence joins TRBV11-3 and TRBJ2-3; D may be TRBD2 (6 bases). Looked up from germline, CDR1 is SGHNT and CDR2 is YENEEA. The CDR3 totals 14 residues. V was trimmed by 5 bases and J by 1 base, leaving 10 bases between them. The CDR3: CASSEGLGTDTQYF. For the CDR3, the DNA is TGTGCCAGCAGCGAGGGACTTGGCACAGATACGCAGTATTTT.

The chain is built from TRBV7-4 and TRBJ2-2; the match to TRBD2 covers 9 bases. V shed 2 bases, J shed 4 bases, and the junction held 11 bases outside the gene matches. This CDR3 spans 18 amino acids. CDR1 and CDR2 (germline): SGHVT, SQSDAQ. The CDR3 sequence is CASSLFLAGVRSTGELFF. In DNA form, the CDR3 reads TGTGCCAGCAGCTTATTTTTAGCGGGAGTACGGAGCACCGGGGAGCTGTTTTTT.

This clone occurred once. The J gene is TRBJ2-1, the V gene TRBV14; tentatively, D is TRBD2 (6 bases). The CDR3 is 15 amino acids. Per germline, CDR1 SGHDN and CDR2 FVKESK. The ends were cut back, 6 bases at V and 6 bases at J, with 18 bases in the middle. The CDR3 sequence is CASRETGLGGNEQFF. CDR3 sequence (DNA): TGTGCCAGCAGAGAGACGGGGCTCGGGGGCAATGAGCAGTTCTTC. Combining the CDR3 with reference TRBV14 and TRBJ2-1 gives the whole variable domain EAGVTQFPSHSVIEKGQTVTLRCDPISGHDNLYWYRRVMGKEIKFLLHFVKESKQDESGMPNNRFLAERTGGTYSTLKVQPAELEDSGVYFCASRETGLGGNEQFFGPGTRLTVL.

The genes are TRBV27 and TRBJ1-5; TRBD1 aligns across 10 bases. V shed 6 bases, J shed 4 bases, and the junction held 3 bases outside the gene matches. Per germline, CDR1 MNHEY and CDR2 SMNVEV (reference sequence). This CDR3 contains 14 residues. CDR3 sequence reads: CASRPGQGNQPQHF. DNA for the CDR3: TGTGCCAGCAGGCCGGGACAGGGGAATCAGCCCCAGCATTTT.

The CDR3 is CATSDSSYEQYF. CDR3 bases: TGTGCCACCTCGGACAGCTCCTACGAGCAGTACTTC. J is TRBJ2-7 and V is TRBV10-3, with D tentatively TRBD1 (6 bases). V lost 10 bases, J lost 0 bases, and 10 bases lay in between. Germline CDR1 is ENHRY and CDR2 is SYGVKD. The CDR3 length is 12 residues.

The chain combines TRBV28 with TRBJ1-2; a weak D match, TRBD1 (5 bases). V dropped 6 bases and J dropped 1 base, with 15 bases sitting between them. This CDR3 region has 15 residues. Germline V gene lookup returns CDR1 MDHEN and CDR2 SYDVKM. The CDR3 protein is CASSPGGGVNYGYTF. Here the CDR3 DNA reads TGTGCCAGCAGCCCTGGCGGGGGGGTTAACTATGGCTACACCTTC.

This clone has more than one count but fewer than ten. V and J are TRBV11-2 and TRBJ1-2, with D perhaps TRBD1 (5 bases). Per germline, CDR1 SGHAT and CDR2 FQNNGV. V was pared by 5 bases and J by 7 bases, with 11 bases between. The CDR3 sequence is 12 residues long. CDR3 loop: CASSPQQVGYTF. CDR3 DNA sequence: TGTGCCAGCAGCCCCCAACAGGTTGGCTACACCTTC.